This paragraph covers one T cell receptor (beta chain) sequence. These data are taken from a study of blood T cell repertoires in COVID-19. The overall study: The United States, Italy and Spain supplied acute and convalescent COVID-19 samples.

Ages ranged from 18 to 89 years, with residence in about 23 US areas. Either two negative PCRs, clearance, or symptom resolution qualified Cohort 3 donors as recovered. Germline-derived CDR1 and CDR2 are LNHDA and SQIVND (reference sequence). V trimming: 1 base; J trimming: 9 bases; junction bases outside the gene matches: 5. CDR3 length equals 15 residues. Assay: immunoSEQ multiplex PCR; the TCRdb copy retains only in-frame clones and omits some. This sample carries hundreds of thousands of clones, roughly nine tenths of them seen once, and the ten largest clones take 0.95% to 1.3%. Sequencing was carried out using PBMCs or T cells enriched from blood (not recorded which). The chain has TRBV19 and TRBJ1-6; 8 bases are shared with TRBD1. This TCR was sampled from a man aged 25 to 45 who had recovered from COVID-19. The CDR3 bases are TGTGCCAGTAGTATAGGGACAGGGAGGACTTCACCCCTCCACTTT. Its translation: CASSIGTGRTSPLHF.